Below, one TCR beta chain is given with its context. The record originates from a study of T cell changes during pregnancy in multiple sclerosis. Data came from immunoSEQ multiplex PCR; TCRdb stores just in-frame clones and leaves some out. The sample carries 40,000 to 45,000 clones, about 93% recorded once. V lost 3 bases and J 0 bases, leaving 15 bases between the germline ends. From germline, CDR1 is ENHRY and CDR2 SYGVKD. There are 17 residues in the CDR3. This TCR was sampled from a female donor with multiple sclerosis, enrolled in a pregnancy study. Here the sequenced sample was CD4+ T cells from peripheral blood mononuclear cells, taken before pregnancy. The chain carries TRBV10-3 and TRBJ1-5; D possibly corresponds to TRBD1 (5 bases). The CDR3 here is CAISDRAGLTSNQPQHF. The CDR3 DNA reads TGTGCCATCAGTGACAGGGCCGGGTTAACTAGCAATCAGCCCCAGCATTTT.